The rows below give T cell receptor beta chains drawn from one sample of a study of T cell repertoires in cytomegalovirus infection. One entry per CDR3 protein, called by TCRdb with MiXCR from the reads. The data contain 200,000 or so distinct CDR3 sequences, around 20% of them seen just once; the ten biggest clones take up 2.5% to 3%. Sequencing was carried out using PBMCs. Every receptor here comes from a human donor in good health (CMV status not recorded). Some clones in this sample may be carry-over from other donors' samples. Each CDR3 is given with its conserved first and last residue. The D gene is left open where the match is weak. Clone size is not always given. Where it is, it says once, few, many or a class for expanded clones.

v_gene	j_gene	abundance	len	d_gene	CDR3aa	CDR3nt
TRBV7-2	TRBJ1-2	many	14	-	CASSPATGNYGYTF	TGTGCCAGCAGCCCGGCCACTGGGAACTATGGCTACACCTTC
TRBV4-3	TRBJ1-1	few	14	TRBD1	CASSQDTGGTEAFF	TGCGCCAGCAGCCAAGATACAGGGGGTACTGAAGCTTTCTTT
TRBV7-2	TRBJ2-7	few	16	TRBD2	CASSLEGTSGSYEQYF	TGTGCCAGCAGCTTAGAAGGGACTAGCGGGAGTTACGAGCAGTACTTC
TRBV12-3/TRBV12-4	TRBJ2-7	few	15	TRBD1	CASSLRDRSPYEQYF	TGTGCCAGCAGTTTACGGGACAGGAGTCCCTACGAGCAGTACTTC
TRBV5-1	TRBJ2-3	few	15	TRBD2	CASSETSGGADTQYF	TGCGCCAGCAGCGAGACTAGCGGGGGCGCAGATACGCAGTATTTT
TRBV12-3/TRBV12-4	TRBJ1-1	-	16	-	CASSPGSSGLNTEAFF	TGTGCCAGCAGCCCGGGGTCCTCCGGATTAAACACTGAAGCTTTCTTT
TRBV10-3	TRBJ1-5	few	12	-	CAISDGNQPQHF	TGTGCCATCAGTGATGGCAATCAGCCCCAGCATTTT
TRBV5-1	TRBJ2-5	-	16	-	CASTLSQAGGQETQYF	TGCGCCAGCACTCTGAGCCAGGCAGGAGGACAAGAGACCCAGTACTTC
TRBV14	TRBJ2-1	-	14	-	CASCQDIGNSEQFF	TGTGCCAGCTGCCAAGATATCGGGAACTCTGAGCAGTTCTTC
TRBV7-8	TRBJ1-4	many	15	-	CASSREGTTEEKLFF	TGTGCCAGCAGCCGGGAGGGGACAACCGAGGAAAAACTGTTTTTT
TRBV19	TRBJ1-3	few	14	-	CASSIRQTGNTIYF	TGTGCCAGTAGTATCCGGCAGACTGGAAACACCATATATTTT
TRBV12-3/TRBV12-4	TRBJ2-1	many	16	TRBD2	CASSYGGSVSYNEQFF	TGTGCCAGCAGTTACGGGGGGAGTGTTTCCTACAATGAGCAGTTCTTC
TRBV7-8	TRBJ1-5	-	15	TRBD1	CASSFYRGPYQPQHF	TGTGCCAGCAGCTTTTACAGGGGACCTTATCAGCCCCAGCATTTT
TRBV12-3/TRBV12-4	TRBJ1-5	-	16	-	CASSLAPGYSNQPQHF	TGTGCCAGCAGTTTAGCACCGGGTTATAGCAATCAGCCCCAGCATTTT
TRBV12-3/TRBV12-4	TRBJ1-5	few	13	-	CASSLQQVEPQHF	TGTGCCAGCAGTTTACAACAGGTCGAGCCCCAGCATTTT
TRBV14	TRBJ1-3	-	16	-	CASSQDLGLGGNTIYF	TGTGCCAGCAGCCAAGATTTGGGACTGGGGGGAAACACCATATATTTT
TRBV19	TRBJ1-1	many	16	TRBD1	CASNPGQGASRTEAFF	TGTGCCAGTAACCCAGGACAGGGGGCGAGTAGGACTGAAGCTTTCTTT
TRBV6-6	TRBJ2-7	many	11	-	CASTTGTEQYF	TGTGCCAGCACAACAGGGACCGAGCAGTACTTC
TRBV6-1	TRBJ2-3	-	11	-	CASRVTDTQYF	TGTGCCAGCAGAGTCACAGATACGCAGTATTTT
TRBV29-1	TRBJ2-1	-	10	-	CSVRDNEQFF	TGCAGCGTTCGAGATAATGAGCAGTTCTTC
TRBV6-1	TRBJ2-3	-	16	TRBD1	CASSDKRGQGTDTQYF	TGTGCCAGCAGTGATAAGAGGGGACAGGGTACAGATACGCAGTATTTT
TRBV5-5	TRBJ2-1	many	18	TRBD1	CASSSRGGGTGGRNEQFF	TGTGCCAGCAGCTCCCGGGGAGGCGGGACAGGGGGGAGAAATGAGCAGTTCTTC
TRBV6-1	TRBJ2-1	many	21	TRBD2	CASSVERMGLAATSGIHEQFF	TGTGCCAGCAGTGTTGAGAGGATGGGACTAGCGGCCACCTCAGGGATCCATGAGCAGTTCTTC
TRBV7-2	TRBJ1-3	few	18	-	CASSLLGGGAQPGNTIYF	TGTGCCAGCAGCTTACTCGGGGGGGGGGCGCAACCTGGAAACACCATATATTTT
TRBV23-1	TRBJ2-1	few	11	-	CASSHYNEQFF	TGCGCCAGCAGTCACTACAATGAGCAGTTCTTC
TRBV27	TRBJ2-5	few	15	-	CASSAGTRKGETQYF	TGTGCCAGCAGTGCCGGGACACGCAAAGGGGAGACCCAGTACTTC
TRBV7-2	TRBJ2-2	many	21	TRBD2	CASSLAGTGGTSGRFTGELFF	TGTGCCAGCAGCTTAGCTGGGACAGGGGGGACTAGCGGGAGGTTTACCGGGGAGCTGTTTTTT
TRBV6-5	TRBJ2-2	once	15	TRBD2	CASSYVGLAAGELFF	TGTGCCAGCAGTTACGTGGGCCTAGCGGCCGGGGAGCTGTTTTTT
TRBV20-1	TRBJ2-5	-	15	-	CSANSGRGPEETQYF	TGCAGTGCTAACTCGGGCAGGGGTCCTGAAGAGACCCAGTACTTC
TRBV7-2	TRBJ1-1	many	16	-	CASSLARTALNTEAFF	TGTGCCAGCAGCTTAGCGCGGACAGCGCTGAACACTGAAGCTTTCTTT
TRBV12-3/TRBV12-4	TRBJ2-7	-	14	-	CASSFSSFRDEQYF	TGTGCCAGCAGTTTTTCCAGCTTTCGGGACGAGCAGTACTTC
TRBV2	TRBJ1-5	-	13	-	CASSAGDNQPQHF	TGTGCCAGCAGTGCAGGGGACAATCAGCCCCAGCATTTT
TRBV11-2	TRBJ1-6	-	16	TRBD1	CASSPGTGDYNSPLHF	TGTGCCAGCAGCCCGGGGACAGGCGATTATAATTCACCCCTCCACTTT
TRBV6-1	TRBJ1-5	many	15	-	CASVRGDGDNQPQHF	TGTGCCAGCGTCCGAGGGGACGGGGACAATCAGCCCCAGCATTTT
TRBV14	TRBJ1-6	few	13	-	CASSQDPGWALHF	TGTGCCAGCAGCCAGGACCCTGGTTGGGCCCTCCACTTT
TRBV6-1	TRBJ2-7	many	14	-	CASSVPRDSYEQYF	TGTGCCAGCAGTGTCCCGCGGGACTCCTACGAGCAGTACTTC
TRBV20-1	TRBJ2-1	few	16	-	CSARDTGRDVYNEQFF	TGCAGTGCTAGAGATACGGGCAGGGACGTCTACAATGAGCAGTTCTTC
TRBV7-6	TRBJ2-2	-	14	-	CASSPRDAAGELFF	TGTGCCAGCAGCCCCCGTGACGCCGCCGGGGAGCTGTTTTTT
TRBV6-1	TRBJ2-2	many	14	TRBD2	CASLAGGRTGELFF	TGTGCCAGCTTAGCGGGGGGGCGGACCGGGGAGCTGTTTTTT
TRBV7-2	TRBJ1-2	many	14	-	CASSLATASYGYTF	TGTGCCAGCAGCTTAGCCACAGCCTCCTATGGCTACACCTTC
TRBV5-1	TRBJ1-2	few	15	-	CASSLGRANNYGYTF	TGCGCCAGCAGCTTGGGCAGGGCAAATAACTATGGCTACACCTTC
TRBV7-9	TRBJ2-2	many	13	-	CASSLGDTGELFF	TGTGCCAGCAGTTTAGGGGACACCGGGGAGCTGTTTTTT
TRBV5-4	TRBJ1-2	many	13	TRBD1	CASSLDRGHGYTF	TGTGCCAGCAGCTTGGACAGGGGGCATGGCTACACCTTC
TRBV6-5	TRBJ2-1	-	15	-	CASSYAGSSYNEQFF	TGTGCCAGCAGTTACGCAGGGTCCTCCTACAATGAGCAGTTCTTC
TRBV5-1	TRBJ2-7	-	16	-	CASSLAAQRIPYEQYF	TGCGCCAGCAGCTTGGCTGCCCAGCGGATCCCTTACGAGCAGTACTTC
TRBV28	TRBJ2-5	few	15	-	CASSTLVGVRETQYF	TGTGCCAGCAGTACCCTAGTGGGGGTGAGGGAGACCCAGTACTTC
TRBV5-5	TRBJ1-2	once	16	TRBD1	CASSLGTGEDGYGYTF	TGTGCCAGCAGCCTCGGGACAGGGGAAGACGGCTATGGCTACACCTTC
TRBV6-2/TRBV6-3	TRBJ2-3	many	17	-	CASRGPPGRPPTDTQYF	TGTGCCAGCAGGGGACCCCCCGGAAGGCCCCCCACAGATACGCAGTATTTT
TRBV11-1	TRBJ2-1	many	13	-	CASSLAARTEQFF	TGTGCCAGCAGCTTAGCCGCGAGGACTGAGCAGTTCTTC
TRBV12-5	TRBJ1-2	few	14	TRBD1	CASGLPGGDYGYTF	TGTGCTAGTGGTTTGCCAGGGGGGGACTATGGCTACACCTTC